The sequence of this T cell receptor (beta chain) was determined in a study of vaccination effects on CD4 cells after COVID-19. Study in general: Participants were vaccinated with two doses of either the BNT162b2 or mRNA-1273 vaccine.

Using immunoSEQ multiplex PCR, the repertoire was profiled, and TCRdb retains in-frame clones only, with some absent. The data show about 19,000 clones, around 76% seen once. Antigen-specific CD4+ T cells expanded by the ViraFEST assay with viral peptide pools were then sequenced. Upon completion of more than 9 days in culture, CD4+ T cells were isolated. Sometime from March through December 2020, the person acquired a SARS-CoV-2 infection that PCR confirmed. General study points: Only a few convalescent patients and no early post-infection timepoints featured in the study.

The V end lost 2 bases, the J end lost 6 bases, and 7 bases lay between the germline ends. The CDR3 has 12 residues. Germline values: CDR1 SGHAT, CDR2 FQNNGV. A remark on this clone: Its antigen is undetermined.

The sample in question was CD4+ T cells from PBMCs cultured with SARS-CoV-2 spike peptides, obtained before COVID-19 vaccination. The chain is built from TRBV11-2 and TRBJ1-2, with D possibly TRBD1 on 5 matching bases. The clonotype originates from a human donor who had a prior SARS-CoV-2 infection. This CDR3 reads CASSLLGDGYTF. DNA for the CDR3: TGTGCCAGCAGCTTATTGGGGGATGGCTACACCTTC.